The entry below gives a single TCR beta chain sequence along with its context. Its specificity is not known. The sample comes from a study of T cell responses to AZD1222 COVID-19 vaccine. CDR1 and CDR2 (germline): MNHEY, SVGAGI. Trimming took off 5 bases at V and 4 bases at J, with 11 bases between the two ends. The CDR3 has 13 residues. Generated by immunoSEQ multiplex PCR, the TCRdb table keeps only in-frame clones and is missing some. The sample shows some 120,000 clones, 80% to 90% of them seen only once. Findings and caveats of the study: Within unmutated variant regions lay the reported targets of nearly half of spike-specific TCRs.

V and J are TRBV6-5 and TRBJ1-2, with a weak D call TRBD1 (5 bases). The sequences come from peripheral blood, collected on day 0 of AZD1222 vaccination. The receptor's source is an adult in good health. CDR3: CASSTGRSYGYTF. CDR3 bases: TGTGCCAGCAGTACGGGACGGAGCTATGGCTACACCTTC.